The entry below describes one TCR beta chain. The CDR3 is 14 residues long. V shed 0 bases and J shed 6 bases, with 12 bases lying between them. CDR1 SEHNR and CDR2 FQNEAQ come from the germline V gene (reference sequence). The data are from a study of blood T cell repertoires in COVID-19. The overall study: COVID-19 samples collected from the United States, Italy and Spain covered acute and convalescent phases. From T cells, B-cell-depleted T cells, or PBMCs came the material, which was cDNA or gDNA.

Under the authors' procedure: Estimates of nucleated cell counts were drawn from the amplification of reference gene primers. Assay used: immunoSEQ multiplex PCR; TCRdb lists only in-frame clones, some missing. V, J and clone size derive from that table, while D and trimming were established from the DNA sequence. The sample lists 200,000 to 300,000 clones; 88% were seen once. Sequenced sample: peripheral blood. The chain recombines TRBV7-9 with TRBJ2-7, with a weak D call TRBD1 (6 bases). The receptor comes from a man in his fifties or sixties who had recovered from COVID-19. The CDR3 loop is CASSLALGQFEQYF. The CDR3 DNA is TGTGCCAGCAGCTTAGCGTTAGGACAGTTCGAGCAGTACTTC.